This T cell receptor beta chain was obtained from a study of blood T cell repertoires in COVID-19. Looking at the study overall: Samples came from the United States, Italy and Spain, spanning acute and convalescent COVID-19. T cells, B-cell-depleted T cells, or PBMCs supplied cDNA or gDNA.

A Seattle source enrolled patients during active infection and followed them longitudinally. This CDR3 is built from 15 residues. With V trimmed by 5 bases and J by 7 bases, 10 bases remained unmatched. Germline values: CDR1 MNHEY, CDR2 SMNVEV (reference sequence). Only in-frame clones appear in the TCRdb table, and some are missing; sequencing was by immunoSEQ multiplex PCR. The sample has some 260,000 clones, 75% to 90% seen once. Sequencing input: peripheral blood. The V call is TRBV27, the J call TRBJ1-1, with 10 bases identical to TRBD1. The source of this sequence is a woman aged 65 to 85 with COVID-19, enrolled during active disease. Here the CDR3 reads CASSRPGQGVVEAFF. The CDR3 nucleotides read TGTGCCAGCAGTAGACCCGGACAGGGGGTGGTTGAAGCTTTCTTT.